This T cell receptor beta chain was retrieved from a study of siplizumab effects on memory and regulatory T cells (dated by TCRdb to the late 2010s). For the study in its entirety: The study examined how the anti-CD2 antibody siplizumab affects alloreactive T-cell subsets in allogeneic mixed lymphocyte reactions built from human PBMCs. General findings and caveats noted by the study authors: Because sequences below about 10^-5 frequency were poorly captured, only a minor fraction of alloreactive clones could be mapped to unstimulated subsets. In reactions with siplizumab, an average of approximately 70% of mappable alloreactive CD4+ clones were Treg-derived, compared with roughly 26% in control reactions. Whether proliferating Tregs from siplizumab cultures actually had suppressive function was not functionally confirmed. Roughly 80-96% of proliferating CD4+ or CD8+ clones could not be assigned a naive or memory phenotype. Unstimulated naive T cells appeared more diverse than memory T cells, and naive cells seemed to contribute substantially to the alloresponse. Siplizumab significantly lowered the cumulative frequency of alloreactive sequences that could be traced to unstimulated CD4+ memory T cells.

A remark on this clone: Its antigen target is currently unknown. Qualities for individual bases were not recorded, and no much larger clone is one base off.

Sorted unstimulated T cells, along with proliferating T cells recovered from mixed lymphocyte reactions, underwent TCRbeta CDR3 sequencing. Fresh whole blood from approximately ten HLA-typed healthy donors was used to isolate PBMCs. To map where alloreactive clones came from, unstimulated CD4+ regulatory T cells were FACS-sorted. Receptor amplification or capture employed the immunoSEQ multiplex PCR assay. Around 9.9 x 10^4 TCR templates per sample were assayed by the deep sequencing platform. Genomic DNA extracted from sorted T cells was used for TCRbeta CDR3 sequencing. From the authors' description of their analysis: The R programming language was used for the clonal analysis of the TCRbeta CDR3 data. Alloreactive CD4+ and CD8+ clones were identified by comparing unstimulated samples to CFSE-low samples taken after the reaction. Regulatory or non-regulatory origin of alloreactive CD4+ clones was assigned by matching sequences to the sorted unstimulated Treg and non-Treg repertoires. TCRdb took this table from immuneACCESS and kept in-frame rearrangements with V and J called. Such tables lack part of the clones; where checked against another copy, unresolved V genes explain under half of the gap, and the rest is unexplained. Clone size and the V and J calls come from that table; the DNA yielded D and trimming. The sample table records about 82,000 clones; about nine tenths of these occur just once. Clones ranked in the top ten supply less than 2% of the sample.

This receptor was obtained from a human donor in good health. What was sequenced was Tregs sorted from blood.

The sequence in DNA is TGTGCCAGCTCACCAAGGACAGGACAAGAGACCCAGTACTTC. It is translated as CASSPRTGQETQYF. Rearrangement joined TRBV18 to TRBJ2-5, and 7 bases in between align with TRBD1. V is cut back by 2 bases and J by 2 bases, with 2 bases in the junction unmatched. Counted from cysteine to phenylalanine, this CDR3 has 14 amino acids. The kept DNA is CDR3 alone, 42 bases in frame from the first base. CDR1 and CDR2, per the germline V gene, are KGHSH and LQKENI.